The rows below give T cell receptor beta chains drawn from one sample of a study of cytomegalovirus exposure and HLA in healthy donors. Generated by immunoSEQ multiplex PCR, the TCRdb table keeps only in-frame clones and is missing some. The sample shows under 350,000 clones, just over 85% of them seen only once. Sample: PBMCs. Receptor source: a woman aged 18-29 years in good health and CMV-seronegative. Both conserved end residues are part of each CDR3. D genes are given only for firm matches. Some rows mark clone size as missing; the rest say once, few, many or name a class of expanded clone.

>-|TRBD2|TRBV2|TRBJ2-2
TGTGCCAGCAGGGCCGGGACTAGCTTTTCCGGGGAGCTGTTTTTT
CASRAGTSFSGELFF
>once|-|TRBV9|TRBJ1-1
TGTGCCAGCAGCGCGACACGTATGAACACTGAAGCTTTCTTT
CASSATRMNTEAFF
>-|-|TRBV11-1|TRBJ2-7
TGTGCCAGCAGCTTAAGTTTCAGGGGCGACGAGCAGTACTTC
CASSLSFRGDEQYF
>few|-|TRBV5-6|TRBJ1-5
TGTGCCAGCAGCTTGAGTGCGGGAAATCAGCCCCAGCATTTT
CASSLSAGNQPQHF
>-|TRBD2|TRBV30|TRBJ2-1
TGTGCCTGGAGTGTCCCGGGACTAGCGGAGTCCCGGAATGAGCAGTTCTTC
CAWSVPGLAESRNEQFF
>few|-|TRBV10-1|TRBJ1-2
TGCGCCAGCAGTGCCACGGACAGTAGTGGCTACACCTTC
CASSATDSSGYTF
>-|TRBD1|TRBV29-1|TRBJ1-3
TGCAGCGCCTTGGGACAGGTCTCTGGAAACACCATATATTTT
CSALGQVSGNTIYF
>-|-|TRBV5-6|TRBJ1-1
TGTGCCAGCAGCGCCTCGTGGTTGAGCACTGAAGCTTTCTTT
CASSASWLSTEAFF
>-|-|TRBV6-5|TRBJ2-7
TGTGCCAGCCAGACAGATACTACCTACGAGCAGTACTTC
CASQTDTTYEQYF
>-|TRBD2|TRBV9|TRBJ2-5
TGTGCCAGCAGCTCCGGGAGGGGGGGCCCAGAGACCCAGTACTTC
CASSSGRGGPETQYF
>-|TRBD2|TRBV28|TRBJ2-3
TGTGCCAGCAGTTTTCGGGGGGGCCGCACAGATACGCAGTATTTT
CASSFRGGRTDTQYF
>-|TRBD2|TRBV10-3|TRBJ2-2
TGTGCCATCAGTCCGGGACTAGCGGACACCGGGGAGCTGTTTTTT
CAISPGLADTGELFF
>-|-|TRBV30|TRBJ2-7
TGTGCCTTTCTAGCGAGGAGCTCCTACGAGCAGTACTTC
CAFLARSSYEQYF
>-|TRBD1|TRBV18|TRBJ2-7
TGTGCCAGCTCGGGACAGTCCAACGGCGAGCAGTACTTC
CASSGQSNGEQYF
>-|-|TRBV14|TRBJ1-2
TGTGCCAGCAGCCAACTACAGGGACGTGGCTACACCTTC
CASSQLQGRGYTF
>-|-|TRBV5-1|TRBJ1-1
TGCGCCAGCAGCTTGATCCTACAGACTAAAATGAACACTGAAGCTTTCTTT
CASSLILQTKMNTEAFF
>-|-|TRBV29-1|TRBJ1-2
TGCAGCGTTGAAGGGGTAGCCTATGGCTACACCTTC
CSVEGVAYGYTF
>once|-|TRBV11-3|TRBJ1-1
TGTGCCAGCAGCTTAGGCCCGTCAGGAGCTTTCTTT
CASSLGPSGAFF
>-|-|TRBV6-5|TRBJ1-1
TGTGCCAGCAGTTACGTTGGGAGCACTGAAGCTTTCTTT
CASSYVGSTEAFF
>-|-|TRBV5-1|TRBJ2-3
TGCGCCAGCAGCTTGGGGGCAGGCTACGGCACAGATACGCAGTATTTT
CASSLGAGYGTDTQYF
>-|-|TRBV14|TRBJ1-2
TGTGCCAGCAGCCAAGCGGATGGGGCTGGTTATGGCTACACCTTC
CASSQADGAGYGYTF
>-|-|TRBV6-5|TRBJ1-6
TGTGCCAGCAGTCCCGACACGTGGTTTAATTCACCCCTCCACTTT
CASSPDTWFNSPLHF
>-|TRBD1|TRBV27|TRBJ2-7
TGTGCCAGCAGTTGGGGGACAGGGATATCTAACGAGCAGTACTTC
CASSWGTGISNEQYF
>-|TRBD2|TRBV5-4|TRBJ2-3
TGTGCCAGCAGCTGGACTAGTAGCACAGATACGCAGTATTTT
CASSWTSSTDTQYF